Following are 30 T cell receptor beta chains from one sample sequenced in a study of cytomegalovirus exposure and HLA in healthy donors. Primers for the PCR totalled 60 Vbeta and 13 Jbeta. TCRdb's copy holds only in-frame clones and misses some; the assay was immunoSEQ multiplex PCR. This sample yields tens of thousands of clones, of which about 70% are seen a single time; more than 7.5% belongs to the top ten. Specimen: PBMCs. These receptors were obtained from a woman in her forties or fifties in good health and CMV-seropositive.

This rearrangement joins TRBV6-1 to TRBJ1-1; a possible D gene is TRBD1 (5 bases). Trimming stripped 0 bases from V and 0 bases from J, with 8 bases between. This CDR3 spans 15 amino acids. Germline CDR1 MNHNS, CDR2 SASEGT. Here the CDR3 DNA reads TGTGCCAGCAGTGAAGCGCCAGGGCTGAACACTGAAGCTTTCTTT. Encoded protein: CASSEAPGLNTEAFF.

This rearrangement joins TRBV10-3 to TRBJ2-5; D ambiguous. The germline gives CDR1 ENHRY, CDR2 SYGVKD. This CDR3 has 13 amino acids. V lost 4 bases to trimming and J lost 2 bases, with 8 bases between them. The CDR3 DNA follows: TGTGCCATCAGTGGGGCAGCACAAGAGACCCAGTACTTC. Its protein is CAISGAAQETQYF.

The rearrangement links TRBV7-2 to TRBJ1-5; no reliable D call. The germline CDR1 and CDR2 sequences are SGHTA and FQGNSA. The CDR3 length is 15 residues. Trimming stripped 3 bases from V and 0 bases from J, with 9 bases between. The CDR3 here is CASSFQSGSNQPQHF. CDR3 in DNA: TGTGCCAGCAGCTTCCAGTCAGGTAGCAATCAGCCCCAGCATTTT. The full variable domain, rest sourced from reference TRBV7-2 and TRBJ1-5, is GAGVSQSPSNKVTEKGKDVELRCDPISGHTALYWYRQSLGQGLEFLIYFQGNSAPDKSGLPSDRFSAERTGGSVSTLTIQRTQQEDSAVYLCASSFQSGSNQPQHFGDGTRLSIL.

Comments on this clone: One end of the junction varies from germline; a read error may be responsible. The rearrangement uses TRBV4-1 and TRBJ1-5; possibly TRBD1 for D (6 bases). The CDR3 covers 14 residues. The germline V gene encodes CDR1 MGHRA and CDR2 YSYEKL. CDR3 sequence: CASSQGQGSGPRHF. In DNA, the CDR3 is TGCGCCAGCAGCCAAGGTCAGGGGAGTGGGCCCCGGCATTTT.

The chain recombines TRBV27 with TRBJ1-2; 7 bases agree with TRBD1. This CDR3 is 15 amino acids long. Germline V lookup: CDR1 MNHEY, CDR2 SMNVEV (reference sequence). Trimming cost V 3 bases and J 8 bases; bases outside gene matches: 12. CDR3 in amino acids: CASSFFSQGGLGYTF. CDR3 sequence (DNA): TGTGCCAGCAGTTTTTTTTCTCAGGGGGGTTTGGGCTACACCTTC.

Concerning this clone: At one end, the junction sequence differs from germline, possibly due to a read error. V and J are TRBV10-3 and TRBJ2-2; D is possibly TRBD2 (6 bases). CDR3 length: 13 residues. The germline gives CDR1 ENHRY, CDR2 SYGVKD. The CDR3 DNA follows: TGTGCCATCGGGTCAGGGAACACCGGGGGGCTGTTTTTT. Protein product: CAIGSGNTGGLFF.

This clone was detected a few times. V usage is TRBV5-1 and J usage is TRBJ2-7; 10 bases align to TRBD1. The CDR3 length is 15 residues. The V gene's germline CDR1 is SGHRS and CDR2 YFSETQ. With 0 bases clipped from V and 3 bases from J, the junction kept 3 bases outside the gene matches. As DNA, the CDR3 is TGCGCCAGCAGCTTGGAGGGACAGGGGAACTACGAGCAGTACTTC. Its protein product is CASSLEGQGNYEQYF.

This clone was counted a few times. The chain uses TRBV5-5 and TRBJ2-5, with a tentative D call TRBD2 (6 bases). Deletions cut 2 bases from V and 4 bases from J, with 9 bases between. Germline CDR1 is SGHKS and CDR2 is YYEKEE (reference sequence). The CDR3 runs 13 residues. The CDR3: CASSFGGAETQYF. The DNA for the CDR3 is TGTGCCAGCAGCTTTGGAGGGGCAGAGACCCAGTACTTC.

The rearrangement uses TRBV28 and TRBJ2-1; D possibly corresponds to TRBD2 (6 bases). Trimming removed 4 bases from V and 4 bases from J, with 17 bases in between. The CDR3 length is 16 residues. Germline loops: CDR1 MDHEN, CDR2 SYDVKM. CDR3 DNA sequence: TGTGCCAGCAGTTCCCTGACTAGTGGTGGATACAATGAGCAGTTCTTC. Protein: CASSSLTSGGYNEQFF.

The chain combines TRBV2 with TRBJ2-1; perhaps TRBD1 as D (5 bases). CDR1 and CDR2 (germline): SNHLY, FYNNEI. The V gene lost 7 bases and the J gene lost 7 bases, with 20 bases spanning the gap. The CDR3 has 15 amino acids. The DNA of the CDR3 is TGTGCCAGCAATAGGGGCTTGGATCTAGAGAATGAGCAGTTCTTC. Translating gives CASNRGLDLENEQFF.

The rearrangement uses TRBV7-2 and TRBJ1-2; 11 positions agree with TRBD1. The CDR3 runs 14 residues. V trimming: 3 bases; J trimming: 7 bases; junction bases outside the gene matches: 4. Germline CDR1 SGHTA, CDR2 FQGNSA. CDR3 region: CASSLGQGVSGYTF. CDR3 sequence (DNA): TGTGCCAGCAGCTTGGGACAGGGGGTTTCTGGCTACACCTTC.

The chain joins TRBV28 to TRBJ1-1, with D tentatively TRBD1 (6 bases). The CDR3 is made up of 15 amino acids. Germline-derived CDR1 and CDR2 are MDHEN and SYDVKM. Trimming left V 2 bases short and J 10 bases short, with 20 bases between. CDR3 DNA: TGTGCCAGCAGTTTAGAGTCCGGGACCGGGGGGCGAGCTTTCTTT. Translation: CASSLESGTGGRAFF.

V gene TRBV7-2 combines with J gene TRBJ2-3; 11 nucleotides match TRBD2. The CDR3 contains 14 residues. Losses at the gene ends were 6 bases for V and 8 bases for J; bases not matched to a gene: 7. Germline V gives CDR1 SGHTA, CDR2 FQGNSA. The CDR3 nucleotides are TGTGCCAGCAGTACTAGCGGGGGCCCAGGTACGCAGTATTTT. Translation gives CASSTSGGPGTQYF.

CDR3 DNA sequence: TGTGCCAGCAGCTTAACTAGCGGGAGCTATTCGTATGAGCAGTACTTC. Amino acids: CASSLTSGSYSYEQYF. The V and J genes are TRBV5-4 and TRBJ2-7, with 11 bases that match TRBD2. Germline CDR1 reads SGHNT; CDR2 reads YYREEE (reference sequence). The CDR3 totals 16 residues. V lost 2 bases, J lost 7 bases, and 11 bases stayed unmatched.

The chain couples TRBV7-9 to TRBJ2-2; tentative D call: TRBD1 (5 bases). V was clipped by 3 bases and J by 0 bases, with 8 bases between them. This CDR3 has 15 amino acids. Germline CDR1 is SEHNR and CDR2 is FQNEAQ (reference sequence). CDR3 nucleotide sequence: TGTGCCAGCAGCTTTCACAGGACGAACACCGGGGAGCTGTTTTTT. It specifies CASSFHRTNTGELFF. The entire variable domain, with the rest obtained from reference TRBV7-9 and TRBJ2-2, is as follows: DTGVSQNPRHKITKRGQNVTFRCDPISEHNRLYWYRQTLGQGPEFLTYFQNEAQLEKSRLLSDRFSAERPKGSFSTLEIQRTEQGDSAMYLCASSFHRTNTGELFFGEGSRLTVL.

In this sample, this clone turned up a few times. A read error may account for a junction end that differs from germline. The chain carries TRBV6-5 and TRBJ1-2; tentative D call: TRBD1 (5 bases). CDR1 and CDR2 (germline): MNHEY, SVGAGI. The CDR3 runs 14 residues. The CDR3 protein is CASSAPGGIYRYTF. CDR3 nucleotides: TGTGCCAGCAGTGCCCCCGGGGGTATCTATCGCTACACCTTC.

The chain joins TRBV7-2 to TRBJ1-3, with D unclear. This CDR3 comprises 13 residues. CDR1 and CDR2 (germline): SGHTA, FQGNSA. V lost 1 base, J lost 4 bases, and 5 bases lay in between. In nucleotides, the CDR3 is TGTGCCAGCAGCTTAGGAGAGGGAAACACCATATATTTT. Translation gives CASSLGEGNTIYF.

This clone was recorded many times. This chain links TRBV6-4 with TRBJ2-6, with a possible D match to TRBD1 (5 bases). V was pared by 2 bases and J by 0 bases, with 5 bases between. Germline-derived CDR1 and CDR2 are MRHNA and SNTAGT. The CDR3 has 15 amino acids. Here the CDR3 reads CASSDDSSGANVLTF. The CDR3 nucleotides read TGTGCCAGCAGTGACGACAGCTCTGGGGCCAACGTCCTGACTTTC.

The chain combines TRBV6-5 with TRBJ2-7; D possibly corresponds to TRBD1 (5 bases). V lost 6 bases and J 6 bases, leaving 15 bases between the germline ends. Germline CDR1 reads MNHEY; CDR2 reads SVGAGI. The CDR3 totals 13 residues. CDR3 coding DNA: TGTGCCAGCAGATATAGGGGTAGAAGCGAGCAGTACTTC. It encodes CASRYRGRSEQYF.

This sequence joins TRBV9 and TRBJ1-2; D uncertain. This CDR3 comprises 13 residues. Germline V gives CDR1 SGDLS, CDR2 YYNGEE. V was pared by 0 bases and J by 1 base, with 4 bases between. The CDR3 spells CASSVALNYGYTF. The CDR3, as DNA: TGTGCCAGCAGCGTAGCTCTTAACTATGGCTACACCTTC.

V and J are TRBV28 and TRBJ2-3; 16 positions agree with TRBD2. V lost 5 bases to trimming and J lost 4 bases; unmatched junction nucleotides: 12. In germline, CDR1 is MDHEN, CDR2 SYDVKM. This CDR3 has 19 amino acids. In nucleotides, the CDR3 is TGTGCCAGCAGTCCTCAGGGACTAGCGGGAGGGAGGGGTTCAGATACGCAGTATTTT. Its translation: CASSPQGLAGGRGSDTQYF.

This chain joins TRBV4-1 and TRBJ2-7; 7 bases fit TRBD1. This CDR3 is 15 amino acids long. V was clipped by 3 bases and J by 3 bases; unmatched bases: 8. The V gene's germline CDR1 is MGHRA and CDR2 YSYEKL. The CDR3: CASSQTGTAFYEQYF. In nucleotides, the CDR3 is TGCGCCAGCAGCCAGACCGGGACAGCCTTCTACGAGCAGTACTTC.

The chain couples TRBV18 to TRBJ1-1; 8 bases are a match to TRBD1. This CDR3 has 14 amino acids. The V segment lost 3 bases and the J segment 5 bases; nucleotides outside the gene matches: 5. Germline loops: CDR1 KGHSH, CDR2 LQKENI. The CDR3 loop is CASSPTGVPTEAFF. In nucleotides, the CDR3 is TGTGCCAGCTCACCGACAGGGGTGCCAACTGAAGCTTTCTTT.

The chain is built from TRBV27 and TRBJ2-1; perhaps TRBD2 as D (6 bases). Trimming removed 4 bases from V and 7 bases from J, with 23 bases in between. This CDR3 has 17 residues. Germline V gene sequence: CDR1 MNHEY, CDR2 SMNVEV (reference sequence). The chain's CDR3 is CASSSTLGGGPSNEQFF. The CDR3 DNA follows: TGTGCCAGCAGTTCCACGTTAGGCGGAGGGCCCTCGAATGAGCAGTTCTTC.

CDR3 residues: CASSFGTGEQYTEAFF. The CDR3 nucleotides are TGCGCCAGCAGCTTCGGGACAGGGGAGCAGTACACTGAAGCTTTCTTT. This chain connects TRBV4-3 to TRBJ1-1; 10 nucleotides align to TRBD1. The germline V gene encodes CDR1 LGHNA and CDR2 YSLEER. V lost 5 bases, J lost 3 bases, and 9 bases stayed unmatched. The CDR3 consists of 16 residues.

This rearrangement joins TRBV7-2 to TRBJ1-1, with unresolved D. Germline CDR1 reads SGHTA; CDR2 reads FQGNSA. V lost 4 bases and J 4 bases, leaving 13 bases between the germline ends. The CDR3 totals 14 residues. The CDR3 DNA reads as TGTGCCAGCAGCTCGCCGAGGTTTACCACTGAAGCTTTCTTT. As protein: CASSSPRFTTEAFF. The full variable domain, its missing parts supplied by reference TRBV7-2 and TRBJ1-1, is GAGVSQSPSNKVTEKGKDVELRCDPISGHTALYWYRQSLGQGLEFLIYFQGNSAPDKSGLPSDRFSAERTGGSVSTLTIQRTQQEDSAVYLCASSSPRFTTEAFFGQGTRLTVV.

This clone was seen a few times. The rearrangement links TRBV27 to TRBJ2-5, with a weak D call TRBD1 (5 bases). This CDR3 comprises 13 residues. Germline CDR1 is MNHEY and CDR2 is SMNVEV (reference sequence). V was shortened by 7 bases and J by 6 bases, with 15 bases between the two germline ends. In nucleotides, the CDR3 is TGTGCCAGCATGACGCAGGGATCGAAGACCCAGTACTTC. This sequence encodes CASMTQGSKTQYF.

Only a few counts were recorded for this clone. J is TRBJ2-1 and V is TRBV27, with 9 bases identical to TRBD2. Trimming at V came to 6 bases and at J to 2 bases, leaving 11 bases not matched to a gene. The CDR3 contains 17 residues. CDR1 and CDR2 (germline): MNHEY, SMNVEV (reference sequence). The CDR3 DNA follows: TGTGCCAGCAGAGGACATAGCGGGAGTCGGCCCTACAATGAGCAGTTCTTC. Its translation: CASRGHSGSRPYNEQFF.

This clone was seen more than once but under ten times. This CDR3 reads CAWSRGMNTEAFF. Here the CDR3 DNA reads TGTGCCTGGAGTAGGGGGATGAACACTGAAGCTTTCTTT. The chain uses TRBV30 and TRBJ1-1; a weak D match, TRBD1 (6 bases). The CDR3 loop spans 13 amino acids. Between the trimmed V and J ends, which lost 2 bases and 0 bases, there was a span of 7 bases. Germline V gives CDR1 GTSNPN, CDR2 SVGIG (reference sequence).

This chain joins TRBV5-4 and TRBJ2-7, with 11 bases lining up with TRBD2. Per the germline V gene, CDR1 is SGHNT and CDR2 is YYREEE (reference sequence). CDR3 length equals 15 residues. Unmatched junction bases numbered 7, after V lost 0 bases and J lost 8 bases. Written as DNA, the CDR3 is TGTGCCAGCAGCTTGGGGGGGACTAGCGGTAAGAAGCAGTACTTC. As protein: CASSLGGTSGKKQYF. Complete variable domain (other parts from reference TRBV5-4 and TRBJ2-7): ETGVTQSPTHLIKTRGQQVTLRCSSQSGHNTVSWYQQALGQGPQFIFQYYREEENGRGNFPPRFSGLQFPNYSSELNVNALELDDSALYLCASSLGGTSGKKQYFGPGTRLTVT.